Listed below are T cell receptor beta chains from one sample, sequenced in a study of T cell responses to AZD1222 COVID-19 vaccine. Method: immunoSEQ multiplex PCR; TCRdb's copy keeps in-frame clones and lacks some. Among about 130,000 clones listed, roughly 94% were seen once. The sequencing here drew on peripheral blood, taken on day 0 of AZD1222 vaccination. The receptors shown here come from an adult in good health. CDR3s include the opening cysteine and the closing phenylalanine or tryptophan. A D gene is named only where the DNA matches it firmly. Clone size, where shown, is once, few, many, or a class for clones that have expanded.

NA	NA	TRBV28	TRBJ2-1	CASSLGTPFRDTDEQFF	TGTGCCAGCAGTTTAGGGACCCCCTTTAGGGATACGGATGAGCAGTTCTTC
NA	NA	TRBV27	TRBJ2-3	CASTLFGQSTDTQYF	TGTGCCAGCACTCTTTTCGGACAGTCCACAGATACGCAGTATTTT
NA	NA	TRBV3-1/TRBV3-2	TRBJ1-2	CASSHTIKASRDYGYTF	TGTGCCAGCAGTCATACAATAAAAGCTTCCCGGGACTATGGCTACACCTTC
once	NA	TRBV7-9	TRBJ1-2	CASSPSVQGDYGYTF	TGTGCCAGCAGCCCATCGGTCCAGGGTGACTATGGCTACACCTTC
NA	NA	TRBV20-1	TRBJ2-5	CSASTQGPAETQYF	TGCAGTGCTAGTACACAGGGCCCCGCGGAGACCCAGTACTTC
NA	TRBD2	TRBV5-1	TRBJ2-3	CASTMSGGAVTDTQYF	TGCGCCAGCACTATGAGCGGGGGGGCTGTCACAGATACGCAGTATTTT
NA	NA	TRBV29-1	TRBJ1-3	CSVSSAGGNTIYF	TGCAGCGTTTCTTCGGCGGGTGGAAACACCATATATTTT
NA	TRBD2	TRBV29-1	TRBJ2-7	CSVAGLAAGGTSYEQYF	TGCAGCGTTGCAGGTTTAGCGGCGGGGGGTACTAGCTACGAGCAGTACTTC
once	NA	TRBV3-1/TRBV3-2	TRBJ2-2	CASSQGASTGELFF	TGTGCCAGCAGCCAAGGTGCGAGCACCGGGGAGCTGTTTTTT
NA	NA	TRBV4-1	TRBJ1-4	CASSPLEGVRNEKLFF	TGCGCCAGCAGCCCCTTGGAAGGGGTGCGGAATGAAAAACTGTTTTTT
NA	NA	TRBV7-7	TRBJ2-5	CASSTTGLETQYF	TGTGCTAGCAGTACGACAGGTTTAGAGACCCAGTACTTC
NA	NA	TRBV6-5	TRBJ1-1	CASSLQPNTEAFF	TGTGCCAGCAGCCTACAGCCGAACACTGAAGCTTTCTTT
NA	TRBD2	TRBV7-7	TRBJ2-3	CASSRLAGESTDTQYF	TGTGCTAGCAGCCGACTAGCGGGGGAAAGCACAGATACGCAGTATTTT
NA	NA	TRBV15	TRBJ2-7	CATSLQGVTYEQYF	TGTGCCACCAGTCTTCAAGGGGTTACCTACGAGCAGTACTTC
NA	NA	TRBV4-1	TRBJ1-1	CASSRREGLNTEAFF	TGCGCCAGCAGCCGTAGAGAGGGCTTGAACACTGAAGCTTTCTTT
NA	NA	TRBV18	TRBJ2-7	CASSPSDSREQYF	TGTGCCAGCTCACCATCCGACAGCCGCGAGCAGTACTTC
NA	NA	TRBV27	TRBJ1-3	CASSFRGSGNTIYF	TGTGCCAGCAGTTTCAGGGGATCTGGAAACACCATATATTTT
NA	NA	TRBV11-3	TRBJ2-7	CASSLEREYEQYF	TGTGCCAGCAGCTTAGAAAGGGAGTACGAGCAGTACTTC
few	NA	TRBV5-6	TRBJ2-3	CASSDASTDTQYF	TGTGCCAGCAGCGACGCCTCCACAGATACGCAGTATTTT
once	NA	TRBV6-5	TRBJ2-5	CASSFGIQETQYF	TGTGCCAGCAGTTTTGGGATTCAAGAGACCCAGTACTTC
NA	TRBD1	TRBV3-1/TRBV3-2	TRBJ2-1	CASSPGTGGHNEQFF	TGTGCCAGCAGCCCCGGGACAGGGGGTCACAATGAGCAGTTCTTC
once	NA	TRBV5-6	TRBJ1-6	CASSVYNSPLHF	TGTGCCAGCAGCGTCTATAATTCACCCCTCCACTTT
once	TRBD2	TRBV27	TRBJ2-5	CASSLHKRGGLETQYF	TGTGCCAGCAGTTTACATAAGCGGGGGGGCTTAGAGACCCAGTACTTC
few	NA	TRBV18	TRBJ2-6	CASSPRRQSSGANVLTF	TGTGCCAGCTCACCAAGACGTCAGAGCTCTGGGGCCAACGTCCTGACTTTC
NA	TRBD1	TRBV4-1	TRBJ2-5	CASSQGGTGVPYQETQYF	TGCGCCAGCAGCCAAGGCGGGACAGGGGTCCCGTACCAAGAGACCCAGTACTTC
NA	NA	TRBV3-1/TRBV3-2	TRBJ2-2	CASSQGAATFTGELFF	TGTGCCAGCAGCCAAGGGGCAGCCACCTTCACCGGGGAGCTGTTTTTT
NA	NA	TRBV15	TRBJ1-2	CATSRGEPDGYTF	TGTGCCACCAGCAGAGGAGAGCCGGATGGCTACACCTTC
NA	NA	TRBV5-4	TRBJ1-1	CASSLGGNTEAFF	TGTGCCAGCAGCTTGGGGGGGAACACTGAAGCTTTCTTT
NA	NA	TRBV5-1	TRBJ1-3	CASSLEEDSSGNTIYF	TGCGCCAGCAGTTTGGAGGAGGACAGCTCTGGAAACACCATATATTTT
once	NA	TRBV6-1	TRBJ1-1	CASVSEGKTEAFF	TGTGCCAGCGTTTCGGAGGGAAAGACTGAAGCTTTCTTT
NA	TRBD1	TRBV14	TRBJ1-2	CASSRDRGNYGYTF	TGTGCCAGCAGCCGGGACAGGGGGAACTATGGCTACACCTTC
NA	NA	TRBV2	TRBJ2-4	CASSEDRIQYF	TGTGCCAGCAGTGAAGATAGGATTCAGTACTTC
NA	NA	TRBV7-6	TRBJ1-2	CASSLTQGPEGGYTF	TGTGCCAGCAGCTTAACTCAGGGGCCAGAGGGGGGCTACACCTTC
NA	TRBD2	TRBV19	TRBJ2-1	CASSIGGQGLAGGSSYNEQFF	TGTGCCAGTAGTATTGGAGGCCAGGGACTAGCGGGGGGGAGCTCCTACAATGAGCAGTTCTTC
NA	NA	TRBV7-7	TRBJ2-1	CASSRDGTLLNEQFF	TGTGCTAGCAGCCGGGACGGAACTCTACTCAATGAGCAGTTCTTC